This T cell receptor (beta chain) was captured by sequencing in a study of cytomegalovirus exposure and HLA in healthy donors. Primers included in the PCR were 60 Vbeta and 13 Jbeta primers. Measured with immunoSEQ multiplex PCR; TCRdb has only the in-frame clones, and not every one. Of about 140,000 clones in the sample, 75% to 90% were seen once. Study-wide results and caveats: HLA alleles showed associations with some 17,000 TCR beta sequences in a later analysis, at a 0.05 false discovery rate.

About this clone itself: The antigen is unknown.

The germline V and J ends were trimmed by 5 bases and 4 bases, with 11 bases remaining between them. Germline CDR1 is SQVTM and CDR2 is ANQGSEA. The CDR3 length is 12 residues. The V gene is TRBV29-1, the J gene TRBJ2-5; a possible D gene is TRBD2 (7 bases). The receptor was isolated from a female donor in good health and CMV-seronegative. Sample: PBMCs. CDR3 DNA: TGCAGCGTTTCGGGGGGCCGAGAGACCCAGTACTTC. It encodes CSVSGGRETQYF.